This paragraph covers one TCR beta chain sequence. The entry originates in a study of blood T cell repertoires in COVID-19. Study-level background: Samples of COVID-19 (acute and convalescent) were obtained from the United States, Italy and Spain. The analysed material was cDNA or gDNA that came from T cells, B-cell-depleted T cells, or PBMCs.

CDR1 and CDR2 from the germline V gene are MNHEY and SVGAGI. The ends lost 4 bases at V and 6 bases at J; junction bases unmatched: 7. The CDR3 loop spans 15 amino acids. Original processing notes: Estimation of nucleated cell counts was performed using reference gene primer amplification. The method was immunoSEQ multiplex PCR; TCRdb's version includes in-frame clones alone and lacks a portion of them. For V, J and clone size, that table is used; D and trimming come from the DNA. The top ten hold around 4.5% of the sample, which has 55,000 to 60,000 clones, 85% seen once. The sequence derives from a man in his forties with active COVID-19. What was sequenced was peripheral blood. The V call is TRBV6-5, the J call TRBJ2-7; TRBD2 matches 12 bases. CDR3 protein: CASSSLAGGRREQYF. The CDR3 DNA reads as TGTGCCAGCAGTTCCCTAGCGGGAGGGAGGCGCGAGCAGTACTTC.